This T cell receptor (beta chain) was identified in a study of T-cell reconstitution after alpha-beta-depleted transplantation in children. Whole-study results and caveats: Expanded graft clones numbering several hundred reportedly gave rise to alpha-beta T cells about two months after transplant. Some patients showed high day-60 TCRbeta diversity, which derived from surviving recipient T cells and thymic progenitors. It was newly produced T cells that mostly accounted for T-cell counts and diversity one year after transplant.

The authors prepared the TCRbeta library with unique molecular identifiers. TCRdb independently ran MiXCR on the PCR reads; one entry per CDR3 protein. The top ten clones hold about 35% of a sample with fewer than 750,000 distinct CDR3 sequences, 25% to 30% of them seen once. This CDR3 has 15 residues. Germline CDR1 reads SGDLS; CDR2 reads YYNGEE. V shed 2 bases, J shed 4 bases, and the junction held 4 bases outside the gene matches. Points on this clonotype: Its antigen is unknown.

This receptor was obtained from a boy younger than two with Wiskott-Aldrich syndrome, due to receive a stem cell transplant. The starting material was PBMCs, obtained before TCRalphabeta/CD19-depleted stem cell transplant. The chain combines TRBV9 with TRBJ2-2; TRBD2 agrees at 8 bases. CDR3 sequence (DNA): TGTGCCAGCAGCGTGAGCGGGAGACCCACCGGGGAGCTGTTTTTT. Translation gives CASSVSGRPTGELFF.